The 6 T cell receptor beta chains below were found in one sample sequenced in a study of TIL therapy for anti-PD-1-resistant metastatic lung cancer. Sequencing used immunoSEQ v3. Using immunoSEQ multiplex PCR, the repertoire was profiled, and TCRdb retains in-frame clones only, with some absent. The table shows under 70,000 clones, with 87% occurring only once. As for time point: pre-treatment sample, taken before nivolumab and TIL therapy. The material was blood, obtained at baseline. The receptors were sampled from a person aged 25 to 85 with non-small cell lung cancer.

The chain links TRBV18 to TRBJ1-1, with D hard to call. Trimming removed 3 bases at V and 0 bases at J, with 11 bases between. The CDR3 spans 15 residues. Germline assignment: CDR1 KGHSH and CDR2 LQKENI. The CDR3 here is CASSPPESMNTEAFF. CDR3 nucleotides: TGTGCCAGCTCACCTCCAGAATCTATGAACACTGAAGCTTTCTTT.

The chain links TRBV7-2 to TRBJ1-5, with a possible D match to TRBD1 (5 bases). Between the trimmed V and J ends, which lost 5 bases and 1 base, there was a span of 12 bases. The CDR3 covers 15 residues. Germline V gene lookup returns CDR1 SGHTA and CDR2 FQGNSA. CDR3 region: CASSRGQGSNQPQHF. DNA for the CDR3: TGTGCCAGCAGCCGCGGGCAGGGAAGCAATCAGCCCCAGCATTTT.

The chain joins TRBV7-9 to TRBJ1-2; D not certain. Looked up from germline, CDR1 is SEHNR and CDR2 is FQNEAQ (reference sequence). The CDR3 length is 12 residues. Deletions cut 7 bases from V and 4 bases from J, with 10 bases between. CDR3 sequence reads: CASMGHTYGYTF. CDR3 DNA: TGTGCCAGCATGGGTCATACCTATGGCTACACCTTC.

This clone was observed a few times. CDR3 coding DNA: TGTGCCAGCAGCCACGGGGTTTTCGGCAATGAGCAGTTCTTC. Protein: CASSHGVFGNEQFF. This rearrangement joins TRBV14 to TRBJ2-1; TRBD2 is a possible D gene (5 bases). The V gene's germline CDR1 is SGHDN and CDR2 FVKESK. V was pared by 3 bases and J by 6 bases, with 12 bases between. The CDR3 sequence is 14 residues long. Using reference TRBV14 and TRBJ2-1 for the parts outside the CDR3, the full variable domain is EAGVTQFPSHSVIEKGQTVTLRCDPISGHDNLYWYRRVMGKEIKFLLHFVKESKQDESGMPNNRFLAERTGGTYSTLKVQPAELEDSGVYFCASSHGVFGNEQFFGPGTRLTVL.

This chain connects TRBV11-2 to TRBJ2-1, with 9 nucleotides matching TRBD2. The CDR3 spans 18 residues. The J segment lost 6 bases and the V segment lost 1 base, leaving 13 bases of the junction unmatched. In germline, CDR1 is SGHAT, CDR2 FQNNGV. CDR3 sequence: CASSLGPPRREGLNEQFF. DNA for the CDR3: TGTGCCAGCAGCTTAGGACCCCCCCGGCGGGAGGGCCTCAATGAGCAGTTCTTC. Full variable domain (missing parts from reference TRBV11-2 and TRBJ2-1): EAGVAQSPRYKIIEKRQSVAFWCNPISGHATLYWYQQILGQGPKLLIQFQNNGVVDDSQLPKDRFSAERLKGVDSTLKIQPAKLEDSAVYLCASSLGPPRREGLNEQFFGPGTRLTVL.

The chain couples TRBV19 to TRBJ1-3, with 7 bases matching TRBD1. This CDR3 is built from 14 residues. The V and J ends lost 6 bases and 2 bases, in that order; junction bases with no gene match: 4. The germline V gene encodes CDR1 LNHDA and CDR2 SQIVND (reference sequence). CDR3: CASSGQAAGNTIYF. In DNA, the CDR3 is TGTGCCAGTAGCGGACAGGCAGCTGGAAACACCATATATTTT.